The clone carrying this T cell receptor (beta chain) was found a few times. Its target is unknown. The ends lost 4 bases at V and 4 bases at J; junction bases unmatched: 6. This CDR3 has 13 residues. From germline, CDR1 is SQVTM and CDR2 ANQGSEA. Germline DNA was extracted too, while blood RNA derived from unsorted whole blood. Before any surgery took place, approximately 4 milliliters of peripheral blood were collected. Making TCR beta cDNA involved approximately 0.5 ug total RNA and a constant-region primer. Amplification in three nested multiplex PCR rounds with slightly modified ARM-PCR gave rise to TCR beta libraries. Amplification in the first two PCR rounds was performed using TRBV1-TRBV30 forward primers and a C-beta reverse primer for roughly 9 cycles each. TCRdb used MiXCR to reprocess the multiplex PCR reads, holding one entry per CDR3 protein. This sample has 180,000 or so distinct CDR3 sequences, with over 50% found just once.

The sample is drawn from a study of tumor-infiltrating lymphocytes in primary liver carcinoma. About the study: Stage T1-T3 N0M0 tumors measured about 4.2 to 11 cm at most.

Findings and limits, study-wide: Whereas tumor region pairs overlapped more, tumor-adjacent and tumor-blood pairs overlapped less.

The sample comprised peripheral blood. The chain employs TRBV29-1 and TRBJ1-2; 7 bases are shared with TRBD1. The TCR was taken from a man in his forties with primary liver carcinoma and hepatitis B virus infection. The CDR3 spells CSVALAGGYGYTF. In DNA, the CDR3 is TGCAGCGTTGCTTTGGCAGGGGGCTATGGCTACACCTTC.